This T cell receptor beta chain came from a study of T cell responses to AZD1222 COVID-19 vaccine. The data were produced by immunoSEQ multiplex PCR, yet TCRdb's version contains in-frame clones alone and is incomplete. The table lists under 130,000 clones, 92% of them singletons. From germline, CDR1 is MNHNS and CDR2 SASEGT. V lost 3 bases to trimming and J lost 1 base, with 9 bases between them. The CDR3 has 14 amino acids. The clonotype originates from an adult in good health. This material consisted of peripheral blood, taken on day 0 of AZD1222 vaccination. The rearrangement links TRBV6-1 to TRBJ1-1; D call uncertain. CDR3 loop: CASSDRAPNTEAFF. In DNA form, the CDR3 reads TGTGCCAGCAGTGACCGGGCTCCGAACACTGAAGCTTTCTTT.